The 2 T cell receptor beta chains in this list originate from one sample, sequenced in a study of blood T cell repertoires in COVID-19. Clones were read by immunoSEQ multiplex PCR, and TCRdb kept only the in-frame ones, dropping some. The sample has about 430,000 clones, around nine tenths seen once. Sequencing used peripheral blood. The receptors shown here come from a man aged 18-30 years with COVID-19, enrolled during active disease.

J is TRBJ1-2 and V is TRBV5-6; a weak D match, TRBD1 (6 bases). Trimming left V 1 base short and J 0 bases short, with 10 bases between. Germline V gene lookup returns CDR1 SGHDT and CDR2 YYEEEE. The CDR3 is 15 residues long. The CDR3 region is CASSLRAGANYGYTF. CDR3 bases: TGTGCCAGCAGCTTGAGAGCAGGGGCTAACTATGGCTACACCTTC.

The chain is built from TRBV19 and TRBJ2-7; 10 nucleotides match TRBD2. The junction had 3 bases not matched to a gene; V was cut back by 4 bases and J by 3 bases. Germline CDR1 is LNHDA and CDR2 is SQIVND (reference sequence). CDR3 length equals 14 residues. In DNA, the CDR3 is TGTGCCAGTAGTAGGGCTAGCGGGAGCTACGAGCAGTACTTC. Residues: CASSRASGSYEQYF.